These T cell receptor beta chains were read from a single sample in a study of blood T cell repertoires in COVID-19. Clones were sequenced by immunoSEQ multiplex PCR, and TCRdb holds only the in-frame ones, with some missing. The data show tens of thousands of clones, with 70% to 80% seen just once and about a quarter held by the top ten. Sequenced input: peripheral blood. Receptors originate from a man in his fifties or sixties with active or convalescent COVID-19. Each CDR3 is given with its conserved first and last residue. D genes are given only for firm matches. Rows may omit the clone size; those that give it use once, few, many or a size class.

d_call	v_call	j_call	clone_size	cdr3_aa	cdr3_nt
NA	TRBV6-5	TRBJ2-3	NA	CASSLGGTDTQYF	TGTGCCAGCAGCCTGGGGGGAACAGATACGCAGTATTTT
NA	TRBV6-5	TRBJ1-5	NA	CASRLYSNQPQHF	TGTGCCAGCAGACTTTATAGCAATCAGCCCCAGCATTTT
TRBD1	TRBV10-3	TRBJ1-1	NA	CAISEGTGNTEAFF	TGTGCCATCAGTGAGGGGACAGGGAACACTGAAGCTTTCTTT
TRBD1	TRBV19	TRBJ2-5	once	CASSIEGTGGQETQYF	TGTGCCAGTAGTATTGAGGGGACAGGTGGCCAAGAGACCCAGTACTTC
NA	TRBV12-3/TRBV12-4	TRBJ2-7	NA	CASRGGARYEQYF	TGTGCCAGCCGTGGAGGGGCGAGGTACGAGCAGTACTTC
NA	TRBV5-6	TRBJ2-1	NA	CASSSKGRGDDNEQFF	TGTGCCAGCAGCTCGAAGGGCAGGGGGGATGACAATGAGCAGTTCTTC
TRBD2	TRBV5-4	TRBJ2-1	NA	CASSATGLAGTSEQFF	TGTGCCAGCAGCGCAACCGGACTAGCGGGGACGAGTGAGCAGTTCTTC
NA	TRBV6-4	TRBJ2-7	NA	CASSEEGSYEQYF	TGTGCCAGCAGTGAAGAAGGGAGCTACGAGCAGTACTTC
TRBD2	TRBV5-6	TRBJ2-1	NA	CASSLGVTSGVYNEQFF	TGTGCCAGCAGCTTGGGAGTTACTAGCGGGGTGTACAATGAGCAGTTCTTC
TRBD1	TRBV2	TRBJ1-1	few	CASSLDRDGTEAFF	TGTGCCAGCAGTCTAGACAGGGACGGCACTGAAGCTTTCTTT
NA	TRBV5-4	TRBJ2-7	NA	CASSLRGVYEQYF	TGTGCCAGCAGCTTGAGGGGCGTCTACGAGCAGTACTTC
TRBD1	TRBV10-3	TRBJ2-1	NA	CAISDDRGQGRQFF	TGTGCCATCAGTGACGACAGGGGGCAAGGTAGGCAGTTCTTC
NA	TRBV11-2	TRBJ1-6	NA	CASSLDFGDSPLHF	TGTGCCAGCAGCTTAGATTTCGGGGATTCACCCCTCCACTTT
TRBD1	TRBV7-2	TRBJ1-2	NA	CASSFDRTGGSNYGYTF	TGTGCCAGCAGCTTTGATCGGACAGGGGGGTCTAACTATGGCTACACCTTC
NA	TRBV29-1	TRBJ2-7	NA	CSVEFQSPSYEQYF	TGCAGCGTTGAATTTCAGTCTCCCTCCTACGAGCAGTACTTC
NA	TRBV5-4	TRBJ1-1	NA	CASSLGAGAGNTEAFF	TGTGCCAGCAGCTTGGGTGCGGGGGCCGGGAACACTGAAGCTTTCTTT
TRBD1	TRBV28	TRBJ1-5	NA	CASSRQGVEDQPQHF	TGTGCCAGCAGCCGACAGGGAGTGGAAGATCAGCCCCAGCATTTT
NA	TRBV5-4	TRBJ2-7	NA	CASSLTTEGVYEQYF	TGTGCCAGCAGCCTAACAACTGAGGGCGTCTACGAGCAGTACTTC
NA	TRBV14	TRBJ1-1	few	CASSQVFGGAEAFF	TGTGCCAGCAGCCAAGTATTCGGGGGGGCTGAAGCTTTCTTT
TRBD1	TRBV5-1	TRBJ1-2	NA	CASSFGQGPYGYTF	TGCGCCAGCAGCTTCGGACAGGGCCCGTATGGCTACACCTTC
TRBD1	TRBV4-1	TRBJ1-1	few	CASSPRQGEAEAFF	TGCGCCAGCAGCCCAAGACAGGGGGAGGCTGAAGCTTTCTTT
NA	TRBV7-9	TRBJ2-5	NA	CASSRTLAQYF	TGTGCCAGCAGCCGGACTCTGGCCCAGTACTTC
NA	TRBV7-3	TRBJ2-7	NA	CASSPRPGTTRGEQYF	TGTGCCAGCAGCCCCCGACCCGGGACTACCAGGGGAGAGCAGTACTTC
NA	TRBV27	TRBJ1-2	few	CASSLRSISYGYTF	TGTGCCAGCAGTTTACGCAGTATTTCCTATGGCTACACCTTC
TRBD1	TRBV30	TRBJ2-7	NA	CAWNRQGYEQYF	TGTGCCTGGAATAGACAGGGCTACGAGCAGTACTTC
NA	TRBV11-2	TRBJ1-5	NA	CASSSSGQPQHF	TGTGCCAGCAGCTCATCAGGGCAGCCCCAGCATTTT
NA	TRBV4-1	TRBJ2-2	NA	CASSQEGIPRVTGELFF	TGCGCCAGCAGCCAAGAAGGGATCCCGCGGGTCACCGGGGAGCTGTTTTTT
TRBD1	TRBV4-1	TRBJ2-5	NA	CASSLRDRGQETQYF	TGCGCCAGCAGCCTCCGGGACAGGGGACAAGAGACCCAGTACTTC